The TCR beta chain under discussion was sequenced for a study of graft-versus-host responses after intestinal transplantation. Study-wide findings and caveats: Patients with graft-donor T cell macrochimerism had high graft-versus-host to host-versus-graft clonal ratios in allografts. GvH clones were identified in recipient marrow, with some first appearing in ileum or blood.

Profiling relied on immunoSEQ multiplex PCR, and the TCRdb table lists in-frame clones only, not all of them. In the table there are under 80,000 clones, 92% of which are singletons. As for this clone: Its antigen is unidentified.

The CDR3 is 13 amino acids. The germline V gene encodes CDR1 MDHEN and CDR2 SYDVKM. J gave up 5 bases and V 6 bases, and 6 bases lay outside the gene matches. This chain links TRBV28 with TRBJ2-7; 8 bases are shared with TRBD2. The sequence came from a human patient who received an intestinal transplant, so some T cells may come from the graft donor. The specimen comprised PBMCs, sampled 98 days after intestinal transplantation. The DNA for the CDR3 is TGTGCCAGCAGCCTTCTAGCGGGCAACGAGCAGTACTTC. Translation: CASSLLAGNEQYF.